The 2 T cell receptor beta chains listed next were all sequenced from one sample in a study of shared clonotypes between healthy human individuals. Sequencing was performed with immunoSEQ multiplex PCR; in TCRdb, only in-frame clones are kept and a portion is missing. The table lists approximately 1.4 million clones, under 99% of them singletons, with roughly 0.4% in the top ten. The source material was naive CD4+ T cells sorted from blood. Indicated subset: CD45RA+ positively selected. The receptors shown here come from a young man in good health.

This clone was seen a single time. This chain joins TRBV30 and TRBJ1-5; 7 bases agree with TRBD1. V was clipped by 3 bases and J by 7 bases; unmatched bases: 6. The CDR3 loop spans 13 amino acids. The germline V gene has CDR1 GTSNPN and CDR2 SVGIG (reference sequence). The CDR3, as DNA: TGTGCCTGGAGCGGGGACAGAACACAGCCCCAGCATTTT. Its translation: CAWSGDRTQPQHF.

The sample holds one count of this clone. This CDR3 is CASSLAGQQTYEQYF. DNA for the CDR3: TGCGCCAGCAGCTTAGCGGGACAGCAAACCTACGAGCAGTACTTC. J is TRBJ2-7 and V is TRBV5-1; D may match TRBD1 or TRBD2 (7 bases each). Germline CDR1 and CDR2: SGHRS and YFSETQ. CDR3 length: 15 amino acids. With 2 bases removed from V and 2 bases from J, the gap between germline ends came to 14 bases.